The 11 T cell receptor beta chains below all came from one sample that was sequenced in a study of cytomegalovirus exposure and HLA in healthy donors. The PCR employed 60 Vbeta primers together with 13 Jbeta primers. Only in-frame clones appear in the TCRdb table, and some are missing; sequencing was by immunoSEQ multiplex PCR. The sample records 150,000 to 200,000 clones, over 65% being singletons. The sequencing input was PBMCs. These receptors were obtained from a man between 18 and 29 years old in good health and CMV-seropositive.

This chain connects TRBV7-8 to TRBJ1-1, with no clear D. V lost 0 bases to trimming and J lost 4 bases, with 9 bases between them. This CDR3 comprises 14 residues. CDR1 is SGHVS and CDR2 is FQNEAQ in the germline V gene. The CDR3 here is CASSLAEFATEAFF. CDR3 bases: TGTGCCAGCAGCTTAGCTGAGTTTGCCACTGAAGCTTTCTTT. Using reference TRBV7-8 and TRBJ1-1 for the parts outside the CDR3, the full variable domain is GAGVSQSPRYKVAKRGQDVALRCDPISGHVSLFWYQQALGQGPEFLTYFQNEAQLDKSGLPSDRFFAERPEGSVSTLKIQRTQQEDSAVYLCASSLAEFATEAFFGQGTRLTVV.

The chain has TRBV20-1 and TRBJ2-3; possibly TRBD1 for D (5 bases). This CDR3 region has 11 residues. Trimming left V 5 bases short and J 4 bases short, with 7 bases between. CDR1 is DFQATT and CDR2 is SNEGSKA in the germline V gene (reference sequence). The DNA for the CDR3 is TGCAGTGCTGGGGCCCCAGATACGCAGTATTTT. Translated: CSAGAPDTQYF.

In this sample, this clone turned up a few times. The V and J genes are TRBV30 and TRBJ2-5; D possibly corresponds to TRBD1 (6 bases). The CDR3 covers 15 residues. Germline assignment: CDR1 GTSNPN and CDR2 SVGIG (reference sequence). The V end lost 4 bases, the J end lost 5 bases, and 20 bases lay between the germline ends. DNA for the CDR3: TGTGCCTGGATCGACAGGTATCCGTCCGGGGAGACCCAGTACTTC. This sequence encodes CAWIDRYPSGETQYF.

In this sample, this clone turned up a few times. J is TRBJ1-2 and V is TRBV2; TRBD1 agrees at 11 bases. The CDR3 covers 14 residues. Losses at the gene ends were 2 bases for V and 8 bases for J; bases not matched to a gene: 4. Germline assignment: CDR1 SNHLY and CDR2 FYNNEI. The chain's CDR3 is CASSESGQGVGYTF. The DNA for the CDR3 is TGTGCCAGCAGTGAATCGGGACAGGGGGTAGGCTACACCTTC.

This chain links TRBV4-2 with TRBJ1-6; D not certain. There are 16 residues in the CDR3. V lost 0 bases and J lost 6, with 12 bases in between. CDR1 is LGHNA, CDR2 YNFKEQ, per germline. This CDR3 reads CASSQEGGGINSPLHF. DNA of the CDR3: TGTGCCAGCAGCCAAGAAGGAGGTGGAATTAATTCACCCCTCCACTTT.

The chain uses TRBV2 and TRBJ2-3; TRBD1 agrees at 12 bases. This CDR3 is built from 16 residues. Trimming at V came to 2 bases and at J to 6 bases, leaving 6 bases not matched to a gene. The germline V gene has CDR1 SNHLY and CDR2 FYNNEI. The CDR3 bases are TGTGCCAGCAGTGAACCCCCGGGACAGGGGGCGGATACGCAGTATTTT. This translates into CASSEPPGQGADTQYF. The full variable domain, its missing parts supplied by reference TRBV2 and TRBJ2-3, is EPEVTQTPSHQVTQMGQEVILRCVPISNHLYFYWYRQILGQKVEFLVSFYNNEISEKSEIFDDQFSVERPDGSNFTLKIRSTKLEDSAMYFCASSEPPGQGADTQYFGPGTRLTVL.

The J gene is TRBJ2-3, the V gene TRBV11-1; TRBD1 matches at 10 bases. There are 15 residues in the CDR3. V was clipped by 3 bases and J by 10 bases; unmatched bases: 10. The germline V gene encodes CDR1 SGHAT and CDR2 FQDESV (reference sequence). CDR3 loop: CASSLDRGARLAQYF. In DNA, the CDR3 is TGTGCCAGCAGCTTGGACAGGGGGGCTAGGCTGGCGCAGTATTTT. The whole variable domain, filled in from reference TRBV11-1 and TRBJ2-3, reads EAEVAQSPRYKITEKSQAVAFWCDPISGHATLYWYRQILGQGPELLVQFQDESVVDDSQLPKDRFSAERLKGVDSTLKIQPAELGDSAMYLCASSLDRGARLAQYFGPGTRLTVL.

This clone was observed a single time. This sequence joins TRBV28 and TRBJ2-5, with TRBD2 as a possible D gene (5 bases). V dropped 6 bases and J dropped 5 bases, with 10 bases sitting between them. The V gene's germline CDR1 is MDHEN and CDR2 SYDVKM. This CDR3 is built from 12 residues. The CDR3 loop is CASSRGWETQYF. In DNA form, the CDR3 reads TGTGCCAGCAGCCGGGGTTGGGAGACCCAGTACTTC.

This clone was detected a few times. This chain links TRBV13 with TRBJ1-1; the D gene is possibly TRBD1 (5 bases). The CDR3 contains 13 residues. CDR1 is PRHDT, CDR2 FYEKMQ, per germline (reference sequence). The V end lost 2 bases, the J end lost 4 bases, and 8 bases lay between the germline ends. CDR3 sequence: CASSLPDSTEAFF. The CDR3 DNA reads as TGTGCCAGCAGCTTACCCGACAGCACTGAAGCTTTCTTT.

The rearrangement uses TRBV29-1 and TRBJ2-2; a possible D gene is TRBD2 (6 bases). This CDR3 has 17 amino acids. With 1 base removed from V and 5 bases from J, the gap between germline ends came to 20 bases. Germline values: CDR1 SQVTM, CDR2 ANQGSEA. The CDR3 region has the DNA TGCAGCGTTGAAGGGTGGGAGCGGAGCGGGTTGACCGGGGAGCTGTTTTTT. It is translated as CSVEGWERSGLTGELFF.

This chain uses TRBV4-1 with TRBJ2-3; no definite D call. Germline V gene lookup returns CDR1 MGHRA and CDR2 YSYEKL. V lost 1 base, J lost 0 bases, and 14 bases lay in between. The CDR3 is 17 residues long. CDR3 DNA sequence: TGCGCCAGCAGCCAAGGAAACTCCATCTCTAGCACAGATACGCAGTATTTT. It translates to CASSQGNSISSTDTQYF.